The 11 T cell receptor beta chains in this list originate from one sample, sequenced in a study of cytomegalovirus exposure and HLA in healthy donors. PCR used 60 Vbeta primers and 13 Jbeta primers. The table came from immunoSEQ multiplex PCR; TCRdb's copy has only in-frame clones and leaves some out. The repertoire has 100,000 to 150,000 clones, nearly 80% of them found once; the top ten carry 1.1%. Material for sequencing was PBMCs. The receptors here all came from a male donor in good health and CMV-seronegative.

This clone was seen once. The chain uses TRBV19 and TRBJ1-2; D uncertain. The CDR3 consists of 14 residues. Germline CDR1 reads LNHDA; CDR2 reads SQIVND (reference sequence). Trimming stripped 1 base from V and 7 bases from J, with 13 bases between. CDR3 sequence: CASSIASVFGGYTF. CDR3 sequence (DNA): TGTGCCAGTAGTATAGCCTCAGTCTTTGGTGGCTACACCTTC.

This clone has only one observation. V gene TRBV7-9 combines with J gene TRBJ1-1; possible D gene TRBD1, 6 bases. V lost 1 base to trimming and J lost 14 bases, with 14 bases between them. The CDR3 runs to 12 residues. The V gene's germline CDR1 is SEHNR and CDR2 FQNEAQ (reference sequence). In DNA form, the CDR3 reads TGTGCCAGCAGCTTAGATGGGACACTGGGGTTCTTT. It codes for CASSLDGTLGFF.

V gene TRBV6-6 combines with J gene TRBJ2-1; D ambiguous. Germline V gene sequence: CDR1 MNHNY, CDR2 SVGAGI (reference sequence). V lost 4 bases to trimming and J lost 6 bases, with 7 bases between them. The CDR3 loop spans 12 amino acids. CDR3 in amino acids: CASSSAGNEQFF. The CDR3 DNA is TGTGCCAGCAGTTCCGCCGGCAATGAGCAGTTCTTC.

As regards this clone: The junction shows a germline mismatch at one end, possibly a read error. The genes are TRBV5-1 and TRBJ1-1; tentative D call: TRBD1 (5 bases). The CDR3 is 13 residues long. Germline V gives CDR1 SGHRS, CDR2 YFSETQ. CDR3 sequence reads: CASNLQGNTEAFF. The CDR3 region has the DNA TGCGCCAGCAACTTGCAGGGAAACACTGAAGCTTTCTTT.

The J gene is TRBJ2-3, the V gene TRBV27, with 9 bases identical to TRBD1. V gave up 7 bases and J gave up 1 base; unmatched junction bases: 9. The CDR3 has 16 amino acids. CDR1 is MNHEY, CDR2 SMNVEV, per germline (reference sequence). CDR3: CASNLIQGAGTDTQYF. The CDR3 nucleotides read TGTGCCAGCAACCTAATACAGGGGGCGGGCACAGATACGCAGTATTTT.

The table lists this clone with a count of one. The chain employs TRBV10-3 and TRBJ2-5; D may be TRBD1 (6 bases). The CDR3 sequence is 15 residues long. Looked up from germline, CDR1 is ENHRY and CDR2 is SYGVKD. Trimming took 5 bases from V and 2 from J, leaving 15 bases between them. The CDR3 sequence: CAISPNPQGQETQYF. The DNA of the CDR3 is TGTGCCATCAGTCCCAACCCACAGGGTCAAGAGACCCAGTACTTC.

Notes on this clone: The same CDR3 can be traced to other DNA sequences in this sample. Here the CDR3 reads CASSLTGGETQYF. CDR3 sequence (DNA): TGTGCCAGCAGCTTGACAGGAGGGGAGACCCAGTACTTC. This chain uses TRBV5-5 with TRBJ2-5; tentatively, D is TRBD2 (6 bases). The length of the CDR3 is 13 residues. Germline loops: CDR1 SGHKS, CDR2 YYEKEE (reference sequence). Trimming took off 1 base at V and 5 bases at J, with 9 bases between the two ends.

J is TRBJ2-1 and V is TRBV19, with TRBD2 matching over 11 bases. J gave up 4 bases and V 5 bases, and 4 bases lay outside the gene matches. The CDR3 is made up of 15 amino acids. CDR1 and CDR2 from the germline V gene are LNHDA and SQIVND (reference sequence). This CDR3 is CASSHGTSGYNEQFF. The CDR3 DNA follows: TGTGCCAGTAGTCACGGGACTAGCGGATACAATGAGCAGTTCTTC.

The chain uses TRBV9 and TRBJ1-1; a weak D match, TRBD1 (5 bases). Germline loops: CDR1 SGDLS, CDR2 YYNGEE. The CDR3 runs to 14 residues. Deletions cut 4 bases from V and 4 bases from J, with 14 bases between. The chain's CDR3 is CASSITSQGTEAFF. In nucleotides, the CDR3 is TGTGCCAGCAGCATCACTTCGCAGGGCACTGAAGCTTTCTTT.

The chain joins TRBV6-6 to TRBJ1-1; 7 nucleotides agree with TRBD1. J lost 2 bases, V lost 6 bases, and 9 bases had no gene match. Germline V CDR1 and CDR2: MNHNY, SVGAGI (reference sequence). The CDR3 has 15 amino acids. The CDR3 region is CASSPLGQSNTEAFF. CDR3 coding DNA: TGTGCCAGCAGCCCTCTGGGACAGTCAAACACTGAAGCTTTCTTT.

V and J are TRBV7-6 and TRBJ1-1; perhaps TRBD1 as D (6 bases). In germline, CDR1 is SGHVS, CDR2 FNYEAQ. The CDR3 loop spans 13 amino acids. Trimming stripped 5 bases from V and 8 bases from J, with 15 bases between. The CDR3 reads CASSQGGFVEAFF. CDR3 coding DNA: TGTGCCAGCAGCCAAGGGGGATTCGTGGAAGCTTTCTTT.